The subject of this entry is one T cell receptor (beta chain). This sample stems from a study of control samples from healthy donors and cancer patients. Data came from immunoSEQ multiplex PCR; TCRdb stores just in-frame clones and leaves some out. The table records 35,000 to 50,000 clones, around 87% of them present only once. This sequence originates from a woman aged 60-70 years with lung cancer. What was sequenced was PBMCs.

CDR3 protein: CASRTGHLTDTQYF. The CDR3 DNA reads as TGTGCCAGCCGAACGGGACACCTCACAGATACGCAGTATTTT. The chain combines TRBV27 with TRBJ2-3, with a weak D call TRBD1 (6 bases). Germline loops: CDR1 MNHEY, CDR2 SMNVEV (reference sequence). The V end lost 8 bases, the J end lost 2 bases, and 14 bases lay between the germline ends. The CDR3 has 14 residues.